Listed here is a single T cell receptor (beta chain). Its target is unknown. Germline assignment: CDR1 LNHDA and CDR2 SQIVND (reference sequence). Trimming pared 5 bases from V and 4 bases from J, leaving 11 bases between. The CDR3 extends over 14 amino acids. The data derive from a study of shared clonotypes between healthy human individuals. Study-level findings and limits: The study generally estimated greater richness for naive than memory subsets.

From CD4+ cells came CD45RA+ naive and CD45RA-negative memory subsets. The method was immunoSEQ multiplex PCR; TCRdb's version includes in-frame clones alone and lacks a portion of them. Here the sample spans about 2.4 million clones, approximately 90% being singletons. The material sequenced was naive CD4+ T cells sorted from blood. As to subset: CD45RA+ positively selected. The genes are TRBV19 and TRBJ1-4; TRBD1 might be the D (5 bases). The clonotype comes from a man younger than 35 in good health. CDR3 sequence reads: CASSLSGLNEKLFF. DNA for the CDR3: TGTGCCAGTAGTCTATCGGGGCTTAATGAAAAACTGTTTTTT.